These T cell receptor beta chains were read from a single sample in a study of shared clonotypes between healthy human individuals. Generated by immunoSEQ multiplex PCR, the TCRdb table keeps only in-frame clones and is missing some. This table holds around 2.1 million clones, about 93% found once. Sequencing was carried out using naive CD8+ T cells from PBMCs. Receptors were obtained from a man between 18 and 35 years old in good health. Some clones in this sample may be carry-over from other donors' samples. Both conserved end residues are part of each CDR3. The order of the fields is V gene, J gene, D gene, CDR3 protein, CDR3 DNA. A D gene is named only where the DNA matches it firmly.

>TRBV28|TRBJ1-4|TRBD1
CASSLDRGGTNEKLFF
TGTGCCAGCAGTTTAGACAGGGGCGGCACTAATGAAAAACTGTTTTTT
>TRBV2|TRBJ2-7|NA
CASSRGGEQYF
TGTGCCAGCAGTAGGGGAGGCGAGCAGTACTTC
>TRBV5-1|TRBJ2-2|TRBD2
CASSQRQTTSGNTGELFF
TGCGCCAGCAGTCAGAGACAGACCACTAGCGGAAACACCGGGGAGCTGTTTTTT
>TRBV27|TRBJ2-3|TRBD2
CASSLWVGSGRPGDTQYF
TGTGCCAGCAGTTTATGGGTGGGTAGCGGGAGGCCCGGAGATACGCAGTATTTT
>TRBV6-1|TRBJ1-2|NA
CASSVFGGNYGYTF
TGTGCCAGCAGTGTCTTCGGAGGTAACTATGGCTACACCTTC
>TRBV7-8|TRBJ2-1|TRBD1
CASSERDRAYNEQFF
TGTGCCAGCAGCGAACGGGACAGGGCCTACAATGAGCAGTTCTTC
>TRBV7-9|TRBJ2-3|TRBD1
CASSLDRGGTDTQYF
TGTGCCAGCAGCTTAGACAGGGGCGGCACAGATACGCAGTATTTT
>TRBV5-5|TRBJ2-7|NA
CASSPHGTAYEQYF
TGTGCCAGCAGCCCCCACGGAACTGCCTACGAGCAGTACTTC
>TRBV7-9|TRBJ2-1|NA
CASSSLTASGTPEQFF
TGTGCCAGCAGCTCATTGACAGCGTCCGGGACACCTGAGCAGTTCTTC
>TRBV27|TRBJ2-2|TRBD2
CASSLDLGVVAGKNTGELFF
TGTGCCAGCAGTCTGGACTTGGGAGTGGTAGCGGGGAAGAACACCGGGGAGCTGTTTTTT
>TRBV6-5|TRBJ1-4|NA
CASSTGKVNEKLFF
TGTGCCAGCTCCACAGGGAAGGTTAATGAAAAACTGTTTTTT
>TRBV27|TRBJ2-7|NA
CARRGGAGDTYEQYF
TGTGCCCGCAGGGGGGGGGCGGGGGACACCTACGAGCAGTACTTC
>TRBV19|TRBJ2-7|TRBD2
CASSIGTSGLVAYEQYF
TGTGCCAGTAGTATTGGGACTAGCGGGCTGGTCGCCTACGAGCAGTACTTC
>TRBV10-3|TRBJ2-7|TRBD1
CAISETGTGSYEQYF
TGTGCCATCAGTGAAACCGGGACAGGGTCCTACGAGCAGTACTTC
>TRBV29-1|TRBJ1-2|NA
CSAHWSRDDGYTF
TGCAGCGCCCATTGGAGCAGGGATGATGGCTACACCTTC
>TRBV9|TRBJ1-3|NA
CASSVDTTSGNTIYF
TGTGCCAGCAGCGTAGACACAACCTCTGGAAACACCATATATTTT
>TRBV28|TRBJ2-1|NA
CASSLISGFDEQFF
TGTGCCAGCAGTCTCATCAGTGGGTTCGATGAGCAGTTCTTC
>TRBV9|TRBJ2-1|NA
CASTGEAGYNEQFF
TGTGCCAGCACGGGGGAGGCGGGGTACAATGAGCAGTTCTTC
>TRBV7-2|TRBJ1-3|TRBD1
CASSLVGRGPGNTIYF
TGTGCCAGCAGCTTAGTTGGGAGGGGGCCAGGAAACACCATATATTTT
>TRBV5-1|TRBJ1-1|NA
CASNVRGAGTEAFF
TGCGCCAGCAACGTTCGAGGGGCGGGCACTGAAGCTTTCTTT
>TRBV10-3|TRBJ2-7|TRBD2
CAISEGLAGGAYEQYF
TGTGCCATCAGTGAGGGACTAGCGGGAGGCGCCTACGAGCAGTACTTC
>TRBV27|TRBJ2-7|NA
CASSPALGLTGSDEQYF
TGTGCCAGCAGTCCAGCCCTAGGACTTACGGGGTCGGACGAGCAGTACTTC
>TRBV19|TRBJ2-2|NA
CASSMTITGELFF
TGTGCCAGTAGTATGACAATCACCGGGGAGCTGTTTTTT
>TRBV9|TRBJ2-1|NA
CASSPVDPIYNEQFF
TGTGCCAGCAGCCCAGTTGACCCGATCTACAATGAGCAGTTCTTC
>TRBV6-5|TRBJ2-3|NA
CASTPREAHTQYF
TGTGCCAGCACCCCCCGTGAAGCTCATACGCAGTATTTT
>TRBV15|TRBJ2-5|NA
CATSGKRGETQYF
TGTGCCACCAGCGGTAAGAGGGGTGAGACCCAGTACTTC